A single TCR beta chain is shown here with its context. The data were taken from a study of PD-1 blockade in classical Hodgkin lymphoma. Documented time point: newly diagnosed, previously untreated cHL patient sample. Negative magnetic selection isolated CD4+ T cells from thawed PBMCs. TCRdb keeps only in-frame clones here, not all; method: immunoSEQ multiplex PCR. The sample holds around 21,000 clones, over 90% seen once. The material sequenced was CD4+ T cells from blood. The sequence came from a human donor with classical Hodgkin lymphoma.

The CDR3 loop reads CASSLKTGGTGELFF. CDR3 nucleotide sequence: TGTGCCAGCAGTTTGAAGACGGGAGGCACCGGGGAGCTGTTTTTT. V and J are TRBV27 and TRBJ2-2; 7 bases are shared with TRBD2. Germline V gene lookup returns CDR1 MNHEY and CDR2 SMNVEV (reference sequence). This CDR3 spans 15 amino acids. V trimming: 3 bases; J trimming: 4 bases; junction bases outside the gene matches: 5.